The 26 T cell receptor beta chains presented below share a single source sample, sequenced in a study of cytomegalovirus exposure and HLA in healthy donors (dated by TCRdb to 2016 to 2017). Library preparation was by the immunoSEQ multiplex PCR assay. The multiplex PCR relied on a mix of 60 forward primers for TCR Vbeta segments and 13 reverse primers for TCR Jbeta segments. Not all clones reach the TCRdb copy of this immuneACCESS table, which keeps in-frame sequences only. Checked studies attribute under half of the gap to unresolved V genes and leave the rest unexplained. The sample contains 65,000 to 100,000 clones, about 74% of them found a single time. The ten largest clones represent more than 2.5% of the sample. The sample taken for sequencing was PBMCs. All receptors come from a man aged 40-49 years in good health and CMV-seronegative.

The chain recombines TRBV27 with TRBJ1-2, with 8 bases fitting TRBD1. V lost 1 base, J lost 6 bases, and 4 bases stayed unmatched. The CDR3 has 14 residues. CDR1 and CDR2 from the germline V gene are MNHEY and SMNVEV (reference sequence). The CDR3 DNA is TGTGCCAGCAGTTTATTCCAACAGGGGGATGGCTACACCTTC. Translated: CASSLFQQGDGYTF.

The chain employs TRBV19 and TRBJ2-7; TRBD1 agrees at 9 bases. The germline V gene encodes CDR1 LNHDA and CDR2 SQIVND (reference sequence). Unmatched junction bases numbered 5, after V lost 6 bases and J lost 2 bases. This CDR3 is 14 amino acids long. The CDR3 bases are TGTGCCAGTAGGATTACAGGGGGCGCCTACGAGCAGTACTTC. It codes for CASRITGGAYEQYF.

The rearrangement uses TRBV9 and TRBJ1-2; D unclear. The V gene lost 1 base and the J gene lost 7 bases, with 20 bases spanning the gap. The CDR3 consists of 16 residues. CDR1 and CDR2 from the germline V gene are SGDLS and YYNGEE. The CDR3 sequence: CASSVSLDDGASGYTF. In DNA form, the CDR3 reads TGTGCCAGCAGCGTATCCCTTGACGACGGAGCCTCTGGCTACACCTTC.

The chain has TRBV5-6 and TRBJ2-7, with D perhaps TRBD1 (6 bases). Germline CDR1 SGHDT, CDR2 YYEEEE. This CDR3 spans 16 amino acids. Trimming shortened V by 0 bases and J by 2 bases, and 15 bases separated the two germline ends. As DNA, the CDR3 is TGTGCCAGCAGCTTGGATGGGGACATAAACACCTACGAGCAGTACTTC. Its translation: CASSLDGDINTYEQYF.

J is TRBJ2-3 and V is TRBV4-3; a weak D match, TRBD2 (5 bases). Trimming took off 0 bases at V and 1 base at J, with 14 bases between the two ends. From germline, CDR1 is LGHNA and CDR2 YSLEER. CDR3 size: 17 residues. The DNA for the CDR3 is TGCGCCAGCAGCCAAGATCGAGCCAGCGGCCGCACAGATACGCAGTATTTT. It is translated as CASSQDRASGRTDTQYF.

This chain joins TRBV7-9 and TRBJ2-7, with D maybe TRBD2 (6 bases). This CDR3 region has 14 residues. CDR1 and CDR2 (germline): SEHNR, FQNEAQ (reference sequence). V was shortened by 2 bases and J by 5 bases, with 13 bases between the two germline ends. CDR3 residues: CASSLYRGSNEQYF. DNA of the CDR3: TGTGCCAGCAGCTTATACCGGGGGTCCAACGAGCAGTACTTC.

V and J are TRBV30 and TRBJ1-1, with 7 bases matching TRBD1. Germline V CDR1 and CDR2: GTSNPN, SVGIG (reference sequence). This CDR3 is built from 16 residues. V was clipped by 4 bases and J by 0 bases; unmatched bases: 11. The CDR3 is CAWNRQGGLVNTEAFF. The DNA of the CDR3 is TGTGCCTGGAACAGACAGGGTGGATTGGTGAACACTGAAGCTTTCTTT.

The chain recombines TRBV7-2 with TRBJ1-4, with a possible D match to TRBD1 (6 bases). V was pared by 5 bases and J by 0 bases, with 10 bases between. The CDR3 sequence is 15 residues long. Germline CDR1 is SGHTA and CDR2 is FQGNSA. The DNA of the CDR3 is TGTGCCAGCAGCGGGGACATATCAACTAATGAAAAACTGTTTTTT. Its translation is CASSGDISTNEKLFF.

This clone was detected a few times. The rearrangement links TRBV27 to TRBJ1-1, with TRBD1 matching 7 bases. The ends lost 5 bases at V and 6 bases at J; junction bases unmatched: 9. This CDR3 spans 14 amino acids. The germline V gene has CDR1 MNHEY and CDR2 SMNVEV (reference sequence). In DNA form, the CDR3 reads TGTGCCAGCAGTGCTCGACAGGGCCTCTCTGAAGCTTTCTTT. It is translated as CASSARQGLSEAFF.

CDR3 loop: CASKTGGVRETQYF. The CDR3 DNA follows: TGTGCCAGCAAAACAGGGGGTGTGAGGGAGACCCAGTACTTC. The chain couples TRBV28 to TRBJ2-5; 8 nucleotides align to TRBD1. This CDR3 is built from 14 residues. CDR1 is MDHEN, CDR2 SYDVKM, per germline. Losses at the gene ends were 7 bases for V and 5 bases for J; bases not matched to a gene: 9.

This clone was found a few times. The genes are TRBV7-9 and TRBJ1-1; no reliable D call. Germline CDR1 and CDR2: SEHNR and FQNEAQ (reference sequence). This CDR3 has 13 amino acids. Between the trimmed V and J ends, which lost 5 bases and 6 bases, there was a span of 13 bases. The CDR3 DNA reads as TGTGCCAGCAGCCCTAGGATCGACGCTGAAGCTTTCTTT. It is translated as CASSPRIDAEAFF. Variable domain in full (rest from reference TRBV7-9 and TRBJ1-1): DTGVSQNPRHKITKRGQNVTFRCDPISEHNRLYWYRQTLGQGPEFLTYFQNEAQLEKSRLLSDRFSAERPKGSFSTLEIQRTEQGDSAMYLCASSPRIDAEAFFGQGTRLTVV.

This rearrangement joins TRBV6-1 to TRBJ1-2; maybe TRBD1 (5 bases). Per germline, CDR1 MNHNS and CDR2 SASEGT. The V and J ends lost 7 bases and 5 bases respectively, with 8 bases between them. The CDR3 consists of 11 residues. CDR3 sequence (DNA): TGTGCCAGCAATACAGGTTATGGCTACACCTTC. Translated, it gives CASNTGYGYTF.

The rearrangement uses TRBV7-6 and TRBJ2-1; 13 bases fit TRBD2. The CDR3 consists of 19 residues. The germline V gene has CDR1 SGHVS and CDR2 FNYEAQ. The junction had 13 bases not matched to a gene; V was cut back by 5 bases and J by 3 bases. CDR3 residues: CASSRHIPGLAGLYNEQFF. In DNA form, the CDR3 reads TGTGCCAGCAGCCGACACATTCCGGGACTAGCGGGGCTCTACAATGAGCAGTTCTTC.

This chain links TRBV7-9 with TRBJ1-4; D uncertain. CDR1 is SEHNR, CDR2 FQNEAQ, per germline (reference sequence). V lost 6 bases and J 5 bases, leaving 10 bases between the germline ends. This CDR3 has 13 residues. The CDR3 nucleotides are TGTGCCAGCAGACCCCCCCTAAATGAAAAACTGTTTTTT. Translation: CASRPPLNEKLFF.

V is TRBV9 and J is TRBJ2-6; D remains unclear. CDR1 is SGDLS and CDR2 is YYNGEE in the germline V gene. V was shortened by 3 bases and J by 0 bases, with 16 bases between the two germline ends. The CDR3 has 18 residues. The DNA for the CDR3 is TGTGCCAGCAGCGAAGAGGCCAGTCCTCTCTCTGGGGCCAACGTCCTGACTTTC. Translated, it gives CASSEEASPLSGANVLTF.

The chain has TRBV21-1 and TRBJ2-7; TRBD1 is the table's D call, not checked against the DNA. TRBV21-1 is labeled a pseudogene. CDR3 size: 14 residues. In nucleotides, the CDR3 is TGTGCCAGCAGCAAAATTGGGACAGGGTTAGAGCAGTACTTC. Its protein is CASSKIGTGLEQYF.

The chain joins TRBV11-1 to TRBJ2-7, with TRBD1 matching over 7 bases. The J segment lost 3 bases and the V segment lost 1 base, leaving 9 bases of the junction unmatched. CDR1 and CDR2 from the germline V gene are SGHAT and FQDESV (reference sequence). The CDR3 has 16 amino acids. The CDR3 nucleotides read TGTGCCAGCAGCTTAGAGGGACAGCTACCGTTCTACGAGCAGTACTTC. It is translated as CASSLEGQLPFYEQYF.

Of note for this clone: The junction shows a germline mismatch at one end, possibly a read error. The rearrangement uses TRBV11-3 and TRBJ2-2; the match to TRBD2 covers 13 bases. Germline assignment: CDR1 SGHNT and CDR2 YENEEA. The CDR3 sequence is 14 residues long. The CDR3 DNA is TGTGCCGGCAGCTCCGGGACTAGCGGGAAGGAGCTGTTTTTT. Its translation: CAGSSGTSGKELFF.

The gene calls are TRBV6-5 and TRBJ2-7; D gene unclear. The germline V gene encodes CDR1 MNHEY and CDR2 SVGAGI. V lost 1 base and J lost 2, with 15 bases in between. This CDR3 has 16 residues. CDR3: CASSYYRGLITYEQYF. The DNA for the CDR3 is TGTGCCAGCAGTTACTACCGTGGGCTAATCACCTACGAGCAGTACTTC.

The gene calls are TRBV27 and TRBJ1-2; 7 bases map to TRBD1. CDR3 length: 16 amino acids. Germline V gene sequence: CDR1 MNHEY, CDR2 SMNVEV (reference sequence). Unmatched junction bases numbered 7, after V lost 1 base and J lost 2 bases. CDR3 sequence (DNA): TGTGCCAGCAGTTTATTCGGACAGGATGTAAACTATGGCTACACCTTC. Amino acid sequence: CASSLFGQDVNYGYTF.

This clone was found once. The rearrangement joins TRBV6-1 to TRBJ2-1, with D tentatively TRBD1 (5 bases). CDR3 length: 15 amino acids. The V and J ends lost 5 bases and 0 bases respectively, with 11 bases between them. Germline V gives CDR1 MNHNS, CDR2 SASEGT. The DNA for the CDR3 is TGTGCCAGCAGTCCTGACAGCAGCTCCTACAATGAGCAGTTCTTC. It translates to CASSPDSSSYNEQFF.

In this sample, this clone turned up once. DNA for the CDR3: TGTGCCAGCAGAAAGGGTCGAGGGGGGAACACTGAAGCTTTCTTT. Translating it yields CASRKGRGGNTEAFF. This chain connects TRBV6-5 to TRBJ1-1; possible D gene TRBD1, 6 bases. This CDR3 has 15 residues. CDR1 MNHEY and CDR2 SVGAGI come from the germline V gene. Deletions cut 6 bases from V and 1 base from J, with 15 bases between.

The chain recombines TRBV4-3 with TRBJ2-5, with D perhaps matching TRBD1 (5 bases). The J call is doubtful: the DNA matches TRBJ2-7 better. CDR3 size: 15 residues. The germline CDR1 and CDR2 sequences are LGHNA and YSLEER. The CDR3 reads CASSQVQGSAYEQYF. The CDR3, as DNA: TGCGCCAGCAGCCAAGTCCAGGGAAGCGCCTACGAGCAGTACTTC.

The chain couples TRBV6-5 to TRBJ2-3, with 12 positions matching TRBD2. Germline CDR1 reads MNHEY; CDR2 reads SVGAGI. Trimming at V came to 4 bases and at J to 9 bases, leaving 8 bases not matched to a gene. This CDR3 contains 15 residues. CDR3 bases: TGTGCCAGCAGTTTCCTAGCGGGGGGGACCGAAACGCAGTATTTT. It encodes CASSFLAGGTETQYF.

This clone has only one observation. This chain links TRBV4-2 with TRBJ1-4; D uncertain. V was shortened by 3 bases and J by 2 bases, with 10 bases between the two germline ends. The germline CDR1 and CDR2 sequences are LGHNA and YNFKEQ. The CDR3 is made up of 15 amino acids. This CDR3 is CASSQEGGTNEKLFF. CDR3 in DNA: TGTGCCAGCAGCCAGGAGGGTGGGACTAATGAAAAACTGTTTTTT.

This clone was recorded once. The DNA for the CDR3 is TGTGCCGTTCGAGAGACCCAGTACTTC. This codes for CAVRETQYF. The chain recombines TRBV6-5 with TRBJ2-5; D unclear. V was clipped by 11 bases and J by 4 bases, with 5 bases between them. CDR3 size: 9 residues. The germline V gene encodes CDR1 MNHEY and CDR2 SVGAGI.